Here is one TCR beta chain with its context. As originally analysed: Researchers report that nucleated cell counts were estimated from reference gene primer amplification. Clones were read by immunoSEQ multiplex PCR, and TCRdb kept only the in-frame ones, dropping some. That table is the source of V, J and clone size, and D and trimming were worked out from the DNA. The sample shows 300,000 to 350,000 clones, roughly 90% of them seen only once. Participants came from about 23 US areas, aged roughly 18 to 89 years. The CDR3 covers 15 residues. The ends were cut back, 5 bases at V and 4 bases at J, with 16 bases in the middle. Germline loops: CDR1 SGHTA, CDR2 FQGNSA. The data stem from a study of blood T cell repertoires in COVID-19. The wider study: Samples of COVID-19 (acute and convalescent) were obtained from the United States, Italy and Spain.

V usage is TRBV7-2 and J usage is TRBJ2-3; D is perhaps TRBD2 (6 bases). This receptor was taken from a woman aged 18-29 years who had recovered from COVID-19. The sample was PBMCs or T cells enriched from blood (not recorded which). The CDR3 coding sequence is TGTGCCAGCAGCACAGGTGGGGGGTGGGCAGATACGCAGTATTTT. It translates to CASSTGGGWADTQYF. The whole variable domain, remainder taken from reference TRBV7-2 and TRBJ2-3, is GAGVSQSPSNKVTEKGKDVELRCDPISGHTALYWYRQSLGQGLEFLIYFQGNSAPDKSGLPSDRFSAERTGGSVSTLTIQRTQQEDSAVYLCASSTGGGWADTQYFGPGTRLTVL.